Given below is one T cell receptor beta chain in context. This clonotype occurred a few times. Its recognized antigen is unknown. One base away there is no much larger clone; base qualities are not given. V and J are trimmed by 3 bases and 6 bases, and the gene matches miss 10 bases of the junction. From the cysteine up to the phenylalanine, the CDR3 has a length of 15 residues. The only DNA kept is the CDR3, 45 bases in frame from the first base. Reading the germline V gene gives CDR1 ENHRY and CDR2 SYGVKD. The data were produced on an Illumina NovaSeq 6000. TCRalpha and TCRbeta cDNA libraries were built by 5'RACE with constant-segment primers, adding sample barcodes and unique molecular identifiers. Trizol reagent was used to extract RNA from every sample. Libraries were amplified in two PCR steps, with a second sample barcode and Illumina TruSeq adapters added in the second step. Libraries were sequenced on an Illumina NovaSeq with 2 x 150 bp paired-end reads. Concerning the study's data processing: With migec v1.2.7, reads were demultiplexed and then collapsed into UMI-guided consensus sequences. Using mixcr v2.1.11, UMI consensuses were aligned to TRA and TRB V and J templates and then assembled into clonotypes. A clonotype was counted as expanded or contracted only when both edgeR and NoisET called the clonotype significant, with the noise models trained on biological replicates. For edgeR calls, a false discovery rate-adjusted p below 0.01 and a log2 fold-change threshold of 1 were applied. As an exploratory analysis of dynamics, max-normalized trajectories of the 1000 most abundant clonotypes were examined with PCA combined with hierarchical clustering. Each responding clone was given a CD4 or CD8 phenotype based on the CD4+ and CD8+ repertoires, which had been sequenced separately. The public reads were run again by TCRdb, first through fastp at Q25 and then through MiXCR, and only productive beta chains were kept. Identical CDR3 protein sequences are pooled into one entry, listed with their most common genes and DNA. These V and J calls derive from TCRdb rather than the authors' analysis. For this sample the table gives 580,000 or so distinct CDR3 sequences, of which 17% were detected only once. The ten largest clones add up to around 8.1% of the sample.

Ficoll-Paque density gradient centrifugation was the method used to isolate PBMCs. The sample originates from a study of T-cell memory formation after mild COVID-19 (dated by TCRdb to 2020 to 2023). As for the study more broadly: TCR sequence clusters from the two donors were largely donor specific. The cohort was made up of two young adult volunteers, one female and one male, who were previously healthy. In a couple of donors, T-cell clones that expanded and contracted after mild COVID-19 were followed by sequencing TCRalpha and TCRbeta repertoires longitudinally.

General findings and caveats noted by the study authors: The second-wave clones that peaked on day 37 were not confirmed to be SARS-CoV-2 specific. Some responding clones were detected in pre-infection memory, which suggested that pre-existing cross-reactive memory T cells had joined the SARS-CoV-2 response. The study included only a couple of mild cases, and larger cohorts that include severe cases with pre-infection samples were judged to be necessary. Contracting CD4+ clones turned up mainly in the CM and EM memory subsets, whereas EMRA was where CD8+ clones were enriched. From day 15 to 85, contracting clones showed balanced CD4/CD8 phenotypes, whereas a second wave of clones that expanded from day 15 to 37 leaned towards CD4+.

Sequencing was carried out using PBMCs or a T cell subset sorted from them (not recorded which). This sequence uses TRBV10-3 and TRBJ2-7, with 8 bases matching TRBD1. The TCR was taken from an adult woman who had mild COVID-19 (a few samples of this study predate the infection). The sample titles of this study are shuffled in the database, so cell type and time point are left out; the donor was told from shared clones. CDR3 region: CAISDTGTGNSEQYF. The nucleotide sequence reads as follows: TGTGCCATCAGTGACACCGGGACAGGTAATTCCGAGCAGTACTTC.